Listed below are T cell receptor beta chains from one sample, sequenced in a study of beta chain features in type 1 diabetes. The repertoire was sequenced with immunoSEQ multiplex PCR; TCRdb's copy has only in-frame clones and lacks some. The table has about 700,000 clones, roughly 12% seen once. The sequencing sample was made of naive CD4+ T cells from blood. These receptors originate from a man aged 18 to 29 with type 1 diabetes. The CDR3 runs from the conserved cysteine through the conserved F or W. Each record gives: clone size, D gene, J gene, V gene, CDR3 DNA, CDR3 protein. The D gene is left open where the match is weak. Clone size is given for some rows only: seen once, a few or many times, or a class if the clone is expanded.

>NA|NA|TRBJ1-1|TRBV10-3
TGTGCCATCAGTGAGTCAGGCGGTGAAGCTTTCTTT
CAISESGGEAFF
>NA|NA|TRBJ1-1|TRBV15
TGTGCCACCAGCCCTTCGTGGGGAAAAGGCACTGAAGCTTTCTTT
CATSPSWGKGTEAFF
>few|TRBD1|TRBJ2-7|TRBV30
TGTGCCTGGAGTGTGGGTCGACAGGGGACGTCTCTCGAGCAGTACTTC
CAWSVGRQGTSLEQYF
>NA|TRBD2|TRBJ2-5|TRBV7-7
TGTGCCAGCAGCTTAGATGCGGGGGACGGCGAGACCCAGTACTTC
CASSLDAGDGETQYF
>few|TRBD1|TRBJ2-2|TRBV14
TGTGCCAGCAGCCGCTGGGGACAGATTAACACCGGGGAGCTGTTTTTT
CASSRWGQINTGELFF
>NA|TRBD1|TRBJ2-3|TRBV30
TGTGCCTGGACCTTAGGGACAGCCTCAGACGGATCGCAGTATTTT
CAWTLGTASDGSQYF
>few|NA|TRBJ2-3|TRBV7-9
TGTGCCAGCAGCCAGTCCGGGTCACGGGAGTATTTT
CASSQSGSREYF
>NA|NA|TRBJ1-1|TRBV29-1
TGCAGCGCTCACAGGGTGGGGATGAACACTGAAGCTTTCTTT
CSAHRVGMNTEAFF
>few|NA|TRBJ1-2|TRBV5-1
TGCGCCAGCAGCCCGACAGAGGGTTATGGCTACACCTTC
CASSPTEGYGYTF
>few|TRBD1|TRBJ2-7|TRBV18
TGTGCCAGCTCGTCCCAAGTAGGGACAGCGAGCTCCTACGAGCAGTACTTC
CASSSQVGTASSYEQYF
>few|NA|TRBJ2-7|TRBV18
TGTGCCAGCTCACCACTAGTCACCGCTGGGGAGCAGTACTTC
CASSPLVTAGEQYF
>few|TRBD1|TRBJ2-5|TRBV25-1
TGTGCCAGCAGTGGTTGGGGACAGGGAGGGGAAGAGACCCAGTACTTC
CASSGWGQGGEETQYF
>once|NA|TRBJ1-1|TRBV7-2
TGTGCCAGCAGCTTCTACCGACAGTCGAACACTGAAGCTTTCTTT
CASSFYRQSNTEAFF
>NA|NA|TRBJ2-5|TRBV21-1
TGTGCCAGCAGCAAAGAGAAAGAGACCCAGTACTTC
CASSKEKETQYF
>few|NA|TRBJ2-1|TRBV14
TGTGCCAGCAGCCAAGATCCGACGTACTCCTCCTACAATGAGCAGTTCTTC
CASSQDPTYSSYNEQFF
>NA|NA|TRBJ2-6|TRBV7-9
TGTGCCAGCGTCGGCCGATCGTCTGGGGCCAACGTCCTGACTTTC
CASVGRSSGANVLTF
>few|TRBD1|TRBJ1-1|TRBV29-1
TGCAGCGTCAAGAACAGGGGGCCGGACACTGAAGCTTTCTTT
CSVKNRGPDTEAFF
>NA|TRBD1|TRBJ2-2|TRBV5-1
TGCGCCAGCAGCTGGGACGGGACAGGGAAGGCCGGGGAGCTGTTTTTT
CASSWDGTGKAGELFF
>NA|TRBD2|TRBJ2-1|TRBV6-5
TGTGCCAGCAGTTACTTTCGGGAGGGACTGGGGTTCTTC
CASSYFREGLGFF
>NA|NA|TRBJ1-1|TRBV30
TGTGCCTGGAGTCCTCCTGGCAGTCGGGGCACTGAAGCTTTCTTT
CAWSPPGSRGTEAFF
>few|TRBD2|TRBJ2-1|TRBV2
TGTGCCAGCAGTGGACTAGCGGGGGGGTATGAGCAGTTCTTC
CASSGLAGGYEQFF
>few|NA|TRBJ1-6|TRBV7-9
TGTGCCAGCAGCTTTTTTTTGCAGGGCCGACGGGGGTCACCCCTCCACTTT
CASSFFLQGRRGSPLHF
>few|NA|TRBJ2-5|TRBV25-1
TGTGCCAGCAGTGAAGGGAGTTTAGAGACCCAGTACTTC
CASSEGSLETQYF
>NA|TRBD2|TRBJ2-3|TRBV6-5
TGTGCCAGCAGCTCGACTAGCGGGGGCAGAGATACGCAGTATTTT
CASSSTSGGRDTQYF
>NA|NA|TRBJ2-1|TRBV5-1
TGCGCCAGCAGCTTGGACAGGACCTTTGTGCTTGAGCAGTTCTTC
CASSLDRTFVLEQFF
>few|TRBD1|TRBJ1-4|TRBV2
TGTGCCAGCAGTGAAGCCCAGGGGGTAGATGAAAAACTGTTTTTT
CASSEAQGVDEKLFF
>NA|NA|TRBJ1-2|TRBV6-6
TGTGCCAGCAGCGACAGAAACTATGGCTACACCTTC
CASSDRNYGYTF
>NA|NA|TRBJ1-3|TRBV5-6
TGTGCCAGCAGCTTGGGTGGTTTCGGAAACACCATATATTTT
CASSLGGFGNTIYF
>few|NA|TRBJ1-2|TRBV19
TGTGCCAGTAGTAGCACCTATCAGGGGTCGTATGGCTACACCTTC
CASSSTYQGSYGYTF
>NA|NA|TRBJ2-7|TRBV18
TGTGCCAGCTCACCACCGGGCCCAAGAAACGAGCAGTACTTC
CASSPPGPRNEQYF
>NA|TRBD2|TRBJ2-1|TRBV18
TGTGCCAGCTCTCACCTAGCGGGGGGAACCTACAATGAGCAGTTCTTC
CASSHLAGGTYNEQFF
>NA|TRBD1|TRBJ1-2|TRBV30
TGTGCCTGGAGCCCGGACAGGGGGGTCTATGGCTACACCTTC
CAWSPDRGVYGYTF
>NA|TRBD1|TRBJ2-7|TRBV28
TGTGCCAGCTCCGCATCCGGGACAGGACATGAGCAGTACTTC
CASSASGTGHEQYF
>NA|NA|TRBJ2-2|TRBV10-1
TGCGCCAGCAGTGCCCAAGTTAACACCGGGGAGCTGTTTTTT
CASSAQVNTGELFF
>few|TRBD1|TRBJ1-2|TRBV14
TGTGCCAGCAGCTTGGACAGGGGAATCCATGGCTACACCTTC
CASSLDRGIHGYTF
>NA|TRBD2|TRBJ2-5|TRBV6-1
TGTGCCAGCAGTGAACAGGGGCGGGGGGCCGCCGAGACCCAGTACTTC
CASSEQGRGAAETQYF
>few|TRBD1|TRBJ1-6|TRBV18
TGTGCCAGCTCACTGTACAGGGGGGACGTTGATTCACCCCTCCACTTT
CASSLYRGDVDSPLHF
>NA|TRBD1|TRBJ2-5|TRBV12-5
TGTGCTAGTGGTTTAAGACCTCCGGGACAGGGTAGCGAGACCCAGTACTTC
CASGLRPPGQGSETQYF
>NA|NA|TRBJ1-1|TRBV13
TGTGCCAGCAGCCGCAGGTCACTAGGCACTGAAGCTTTCTTT
CASSRRSLGTEAFF
>NA|TRBD1|TRBJ1-6|TRBV29-1
TGCAGCGTCTCCACCCCGGGGACAGGGACTAATTCACCCCTCCACTTT
CSVSTPGTGTNSPLHF
>few|NA|TRBJ2-6|TRBV18
TGTGCCAGCTCAACCAGAAAACAGGTTTTGGACGTCCTGACTTTC
CASSTRKQVLDVLTF
>NA|NA|TRBJ1-1|TRBV7-6
TGTGCCAGCAGCTTAGATATAGGGGGGTTGAACACTGAAGCTTTCTTT
CASSLDIGGLNTEAFF
>NA|NA|TRBJ2-1|TRBV27
TGTGCCAGCTGGCCGGGGCACCCCAATGAGCAGTTCTTC
CASWPGHPNEQFF
>NA|NA|TRBJ2-2|TRBV14
TGTGCCAGCAGCCAATTGAGTTCAGGGGAGCTGTTTTTT
CASSQLSSGELFF
>NA|NA|TRBJ1-1|TRBV27
TGTGCCAGCAGTTTATCGGATGGGAGGAACACTGAAGCTTTCTTT
CASSLSDGRNTEAFF